A single sample gave rise to the 14 T cell receptor beta chains below, sequenced in a study of blood T cell repertoires in COVID-19. Generated by immunoSEQ multiplex PCR, the TCRdb table keeps only in-frame clones and is missing some. This repertoire shows some 290,000 clones, about 86% found once; its top ten account for roughly 4%. The source material was peripheral blood. The receptors here all came from a man in his late teens or twenties with active or convalescent COVID-19.

V and J are TRBV5-6 and TRBJ1-2; D ambiguous. CDR3 length equals 11 residues. The V gene's germline CDR1 is SGHDT and CDR2 YYEEEE. Trimming shortened V by 3 bases and J by 8 bases, and 8 bases separated the two germline ends. The CDR3, as DNA: TGTGCCAGCAGCTCGGCGGGGGGCTACACCTTC. It yields the protein CASSSAGGYTF.

The rearrangement joins TRBV9 to TRBJ1-5, with a tentative D call TRBD1 (5 bases). This CDR3 is built from 14 residues. V lost 0 bases, J lost 6 bases, and 10 bases lay in between. Germline CDR1 is SGDLS and CDR2 is YYNGEE. CDR3 nucleotide sequence: TGTGCCAGCAGCGTAGCAGGGTTTGGTCAGCCCCAGCATTTT. It yields the protein CASSVAGFGQPQHF.

CDR3 loop: CASFPGQEGNEQFF. Written as DNA, the CDR3 is TGCGCCAGTTTCCCCGGACAGGAAGGGAATGAGCAGTTCTTC. The chain has TRBV5-1 and TRBJ2-1; 7 bases map to TRBD1. Germline-derived CDR1 and CDR2 are SGHRS and YFSETQ. The CDR3 runs 14 residues. V shed 8 bases, J shed 7 bases, and the junction held 12 bases outside the gene matches.

Notes on this clone: Being one base from a much bigger clone, this may be a read error. The rearrangement links TRBV11-3 to TRBJ1-1; D is possibly TRBD1 (5 bases). CDR1 is SGHNT, CDR2 YENEEA, per germline. V gave up 5 bases and J gave up 1 base, with 8 bases separating them. This CDR3 has 13 amino acids. CDR3 nucleotides: TGTGCCAGCAGCCCCCAGGGGAACACTGAAGCTTTCTTT. Amino acid sequence: CASSPQGNTEAFF.

The chain joins TRBV29-1 to TRBJ2-3; a weak D match, TRBD2 (5 bases). The germline V gene has CDR1 SQVTM and CDR2 ANQGSEA. V lost 7 bases and J 6 bases, leaving 14 bases between the germline ends. This CDR3 contains 12 residues. CDR3 nucleotide sequence: TGCAGCGGATACGTCTCGGGGGATACGCAGTATTTT. Protein sequence: CSGYVSGDTQYF.

J is TRBJ2-5 and V is TRBV2, with D possibly TRBD2 on 5 matching bases. V was clipped by 4 bases and J by 3 bases, with 9 bases between them. In germline, CDR1 is SNHLY, CDR2 FYNNEI. The CDR3 runs 13 residues. The CDR3 protein is CASSGEWEETQYF. The CDR3 DNA is TGTGCCAGCAGTGGGGAGTGGGAAGAGACCCAGTACTTC.

V and J are TRBV5-4 and TRBJ2-7; D might be TRBD2 (7 bases). The germline CDR1 and CDR2 sequences are SGHNT and YYREEE (reference sequence). The germline V and J ends were trimmed by 0 bases and 3 bases, with 22 bases remaining between them. The CDR3 has 18 residues. DNA of the CDR3: TGTGCCAGCAGCTTGGGCCGTCCAAAGGGGGGGATTAGCTACGAGCAGTACTTC. This translates into CASSLGRPKGGISYEQYF.

J is TRBJ1-2 and V is TRBV11-2, with 9 bases identical to TRBD1. This CDR3 comprises 14 residues. V was pared by 5 bases and J by 10 bases, with 11 bases of the junction left unmatched. Germline CDR1 and CDR2: SGHAT and FQNNGV. The CDR3 DNA sequence: TGTGCCAGCAGCAGCCTGCGGACAGGGGCCGCCTACACCTTC. Its translation: CASSSLRTGAAYTF.

The sample holds one count of this clone. The chain recombines TRBV5-6 with TRBJ2-3, with unresolved D. Germline V gives CDR1 SGHDT, CDR2 YYEEEE. The ends were cut back, 1 base at V and 4 bases at J, with 4 bases in the middle. CDR3 size: 12 residues. The DNA for the CDR3 is TGTGCCAGCAGCTTGTTATCAGATACGCAGTATTTT. This codes for CASSLLSDTQYF.

V and J are TRBV6-2 or TRBV6-3 and TRBJ2-7, with D perhaps TRBD1 (6 bases). CDR1 and CDR2 (germline): MNHEY, SVGEGT. The CDR3 extends over 13 amino acids. V dropped 4 bases and J dropped 0 bases, with 7 bases sitting between them. The CDR3 coding sequence is TGTGCCAGCAGTTCAGGGGTCTCCTACGAGCAGTACTTC. Translated, it gives CASSSGVSYEQYF.

The rearrangement links TRBV12-5 to TRBJ2-1; 7 nucleotides align to TRBD1. The CDR3 is 15 amino acids. V was clipped by 1 base and J by 4 bases; unmatched bases: 4. The germline gives CDR1 LGHNT, CDR2 FRNRAP. The CDR3, as DNA: TGTGCTAGTGGTTTGGGAGGGACAGCGTACAATGAGCAGTTCTTC. This translates into CASGLGGTAYNEQFF.

Note on this clone: A far larger clone is one base from this, pointing to a likely read error. The chain joins TRBV2 to TRBJ2-2; D possibly corresponds to TRBD1 (6 bases). The V end was cut by 4 bases, the J end by 3 bases, with 6 bases between. Germline values: CDR1 SNHLY, CDR2 FYNNEI. The CDR3 spans 13 residues. The CDR3 nucleotides are TGTGCCAGCAGTGCAGGGGACACCGGGGAGCTGTTTTTT. It translates to CASSAGDTGELFF. The whole variable domain, filled in from reference TRBV2 and TRBJ2-2, reads EPEVTQTPSHQVTQMGQEVILRCVPISNHLYFYWYRQILGQKVEFLVSFYNNEISEKSEIFDDQFSVERPDGSNFTLKIRSTKLEDSAMYFCASSAGDTGELFFGEGSRLTVL.

The chain is built from TRBV29-1 and TRBJ2-7; D call uncertain. Looked up from germline, CDR1 is SQVTM and CDR2 is ANQGSEA. V lost 0 bases, J lost 4 bases, and 7 bases lay in between. CDR3 length: 12 residues. The CDR3 loop is CSVEDLGYEQYF. The CDR3 DNA reads as TGCAGCGTTGAAGACCTAGGTTACGAGCAGTACTTC.

This rearrangement joins TRBV29-1 to TRBJ2-3, with 10 bases identical to TRBD2. This CDR3 comprises 16 residues. V was clipped by 7 bases and J by 4 bases; unmatched bases: 14. CDR1 and CDR2 (germline): SQVTM, ANQGSEA. CDR3 in DNA: TGCAGCGGGACCGAGATAAGCGGGGGGGCTGCAGATACGCAGTATTTT. Residues: CSGTEISGGAADTQYF.